These 16 T cell receptor beta chains were sequenced from one sample in a study of T cells after posttransplantation cyclophosphamide. Clones were read by immunoSEQ multiplex PCR, and TCRdb kept only the in-frame ones, dropping some. The table lists 20,000 to 25,000 clones, roughly 70% of them singletons. Source material: memory CD4+ T cells sorted from PBMCs. The receptors were sampled from a woman aged 55-70 years in good health, CMV-negative, and a related stem cell transplant donor.

The V gene is TRBV5-1, the J gene TRBJ2-1, with 7 positions matching TRBD1. Germline CDR1 and CDR2: SGHRS and YFSETQ. Unmatched junction bases numbered 8, after V lost 0 bases and J lost 8 bases. CDR3 size: 15 residues. CDR3 in DNA: TGCGCCAGCAGCTTGGCCGGGACAGTGAACCATGAGCAGTTCTTC. Its translation is CASSLAGTVNHEQFF.

The chain carries TRBV5-4 and TRBJ1-3, with unresolved D. The CDR3 extends over 16 amino acids. V was shortened by 0 bases and J by 0 bases, with 10 bases between the two germline ends. Per the germline V gene, CDR1 is SGHNT and CDR2 is YYREEE (reference sequence). The DNA of the CDR3 is TGTGCCAGCAGCTTGGGTCTGGGGAGCTCTGGAAACACCATATATTTT. Amino acids: CASSLGLGSSGNTIYF.

This clone was observed once. The chain combines TRBV30 with TRBJ1-4, with 9 bases matching TRBD1. This CDR3 comprises 14 residues. CDR1 GTSNPN and CDR2 SVGIG come from the germline V gene (reference sequence). V lost 1 base and J lost 5; bases outside the gene matches: 2. CDR3 in DNA: TGTGCCTGGAGTGCCGGGACAGGGAATGAAAAACTGTTTTTT. This encodes CAWSAGTGNEKLFF.

This sequence joins TRBV6-4 and TRBJ1-1, with TRBD1 matching 7 bases. V was clipped by 6 bases and J by 0 bases; unmatched bases: 13. From germline, CDR1 is MRHNA and CDR2 SNTAGT. This CDR3 comprises 17 residues. CDR3 nucleotides: TGTGCCAGCAGACGAAATAGGGACAGCTCCTTGAACACTGAAGCTTTCTTT. As protein: CASRRNRDSSLNTEAFF.

This chain joins TRBV6-5 and TRBJ1-1; TRBD1 agrees at 7 bases. From germline, CDR1 is MNHEY and CDR2 SVGAGI. The CDR3 totals 15 residues. V gave up 2 bases and J gave up 4 bases; unmatched junction bases: 7. The CDR3 loop is CASSYTYRGSTEAFF. The CDR3 DNA is TGTGCCAGCAGTTACACATACAGGGGAAGCACTGAAGCTTTCTTT.

The chain carries TRBV5-8 and TRBJ1-3; D may be TRBD1 (5 bases). The V gene lost 1 base and the J gene lost 8 bases, with 13 bases spanning the gap. The CDR3 extends over 14 amino acids. Germline loops: CDR1 SGHTS, CDR2 YDEGEE. CDR3 residues: CASSLTGDADTIYF. The CDR3 coding sequence is TGTGCCAGCAGCTTGACAGGTGACGCGGACACCATATATTTT.

The count of this clone is one. This sequence joins TRBV10-3 and TRBJ1-6; D perhaps matches TRBD1 (6 bases). Germline loops: CDR1 ENHRY, CDR2 SYGVKD. The CDR3 is 14 residues long. Trimming took 9 bases from V and 9 from J, leaving 18 bases between them. CDR3 sequence (DNA): TGTGCCATAGGTCCGGGGGGGGGCGGTTCACCCCTCCACTTT. This sequence encodes CAIGPGGGGSPLHF.

This clone was detected only a few times. The chain joins TRBV9 to TRBJ2-7, with 11 bases aligning to TRBD2. V trimming: 4 bases; J trimming: 3 bases; junction bases outside the gene matches: 9. The CDR3 sequence is 16 residues long. CDR1 is SGDLS and CDR2 is YYNGEE in the germline V gene. The CDR3 loop reads CASSRAASGGFYEQYF. As DNA, the CDR3 is TGTGCCAGCAGCCGTGCGGCTAGCGGGGGGTTCTACGAGCAGTACTTC. The variable domain in full, with the rest retrieved from reference TRBV9 and TRBJ2-7, is DSGVTQTPKHLITATGQRVTLRCSPRSGDLSVYWYQQSLDQGLQFLIQYYNGEERAKGNILERFSAQQFPDLHSELNLSSLELGDSALYFCASSRAASGGFYEQYFGPGTRLTVT.

This clone was counted a few times. The V gene is TRBV15, the J gene TRBJ1-2; TRBD1 matches at 7 bases. The CDR3 covers 13 residues. The V gene's germline CDR1 is LNHNV and CDR2 YYDKDF (reference sequence). V lost 3 bases to trimming and J lost 7 bases; unmatched junction nucleotides: 5. CDR3 sequence (DNA): TGTGCCACCAGCAGTGATGACAGGGTTGGCTACACCTTC. Its translation is CATSSDDRVGYTF.

The chain links TRBV10-3 to TRBJ2-5; D is ambiguous. The J call may be incorrect, as the DNA end agrees better with TRBJ2-7. The CDR3 has 11 residues. The germline V gene has CDR1 ENHRY and CDR2 SYGVKD. CDR3 protein: CAISELYEQYF. DNA for the CDR3: TGTGCCATCAGTGAGTTATACGAGCAGTACTTC.

The table lists this clone with a few counts. The chain uses TRBV14 and TRBJ1-2; D is perhaps TRBD1 (5 bases). Germline loops: CDR1 SGHDN, CDR2 FVKESK. CDR3 length equals 13 residues. The V end lost 0 bases, the J end lost 8 bases, and 10 bases lay between the germline ends. The CDR3 bases are TGTGCCAGCAGCCAAGATCGGACAAGCGGCTACACCTTC. Its protein product is CASSQDRTSGYTF.

In this sample, this clone turned up once. The chain combines TRBV30 with TRBJ1-2; D unresolved. This CDR3 is 10 amino acids long. Trimming left V 7 bases short and J 3 bases short, with 6 bases between. Germline-derived CDR1 and CDR2 are GTSNPN and SVGIG (reference sequence). Written as DNA, the CDR3 is TGTGCCTCCGGGGACTATGGCTACACCTTC. This gives the protein CASGDYGYTF.

This clone was seen just once. The rearrangement joins TRBV5-4 to TRBJ2-5; TRBD1 agrees at 7 bases. This CDR3 comprises 13 residues. The J segment lost 3 bases and the V segment lost 3 bases, leaving 2 bases of the junction unmatched. Looked up from germline, CDR1 is SGHNT and CDR2 is YYREEE (reference sequence). CDR3 DNA sequence: TGTGCCAGCAGCTCTGACAGGGAAGAGACCCAGTACTTC. It is translated as CASSSDREETQYF.

This chain joins TRBV7-2 and TRBJ2-2; 10 bases agree with TRBD2. Trimming cost V 5 bases and J 10 bases; bases outside gene matches: 10. Germline V gives CDR1 SGHTA, CDR2 FQGNSA. This CDR3 spans 15 amino acids. In DNA, the CDR3 is TGTGCCAGCAGCCGGGGAGAAGCGGGAGGGAAGGAGCTGTTTTTT. Amino acid sequence: CASSRGEAGGKELFF.

The V call is TRBV7-8, the J call TRBJ1-1, with TRBD1 identical over 10 bases. In germline, CDR1 is SGHVS, CDR2 FQNEAQ. V was clipped by 2 bases and J by 5 bases; unmatched bases: 14. This CDR3 spans 18 amino acids. CDR3 loop: CASSLLSDRGRRGTEAFF. The CDR3 DNA reads TGTGCCAGCAGCTTACTCAGCGACAGGGGGCGAAGGGGTACTGAAGCTTTCTTT.

V gene TRBV4-3 combines with J gene TRBJ1-5; possibly TRBD1 for D (5 bases). Germline CDR1 LGHNA, CDR2 YSLEER. This CDR3 has 14 amino acids. The V end lost 0 bases, the J end lost 2 bases, and 5 bases lay between the germline ends. The CDR3 region is CASSQEGGNQPQHF. The CDR3 DNA reads TGCGCCAGCAGCCAAGAAGGGGGCAATCAGCCCCAGCATTTT.